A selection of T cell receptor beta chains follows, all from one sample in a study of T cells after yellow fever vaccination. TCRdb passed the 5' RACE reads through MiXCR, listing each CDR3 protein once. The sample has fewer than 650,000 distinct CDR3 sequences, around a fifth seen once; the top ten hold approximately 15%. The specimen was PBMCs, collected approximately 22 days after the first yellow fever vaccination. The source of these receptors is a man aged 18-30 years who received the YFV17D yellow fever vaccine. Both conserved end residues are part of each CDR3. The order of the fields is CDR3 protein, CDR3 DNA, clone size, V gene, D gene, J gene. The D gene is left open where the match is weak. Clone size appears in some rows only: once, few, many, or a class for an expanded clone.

CDR3 protein: CASSSDRGLSNEQFF; CDR3 DNA: TGTGCCAGCAGCTCGGACAGGGGGCTTTCCAATGAGCAGTTCTTC; clone size: few; V gene: TRBV7-9; D gene: TRBD1; J gene: TRBJ2-1
CDR3 protein: CAWSVIRSLRGQYF; CDR3 DNA: TGTGCCTGGAGTGTTATCAGGTCCCTACGAGGGCAGTACTTC; clone size: -; V gene: TRBV30; D gene: -; J gene: TRBJ2-7
CDR3 protein: CASSLRSYYGYTF; CDR3 DNA: TGCGCCAGCAGCTTGCGGAGCTACTATGGCTACACCTTC; clone size: -; V gene: TRBV5-1; D gene: -; J gene: TRBJ1-2
CDR3 protein: CASSFGRGDTEAFF; CDR3 DNA: TGTGCCAGCAGTTTTGGGAGGGGGGACACTGAAGCTTTCTTT; clone size: few; V gene: TRBV12-3/TRBV12-4; D gene: -; J gene: TRBJ1-1
CDR3 protein: CASSWSTDTQYF; CDR3 DNA: TGTGCCAGCAGCTGGTCAACAGATACGCAGTATTTT; clone size: many; V gene: TRBV7-2; D gene: -; J gene: TRBJ2-3
CDR3 protein: CASSETRPAGNTGELFF; CDR3 DNA: TGTGCCAGCAGTGAAACGCGTCCCGCAGGGAACACCGGGGAGCTGTTTTTT; clone size: few; V gene: TRBV2; D gene: -; J gene: TRBJ2-2
CDR3 protein: CARSGGADDEQFF; CDR3 DNA: TGTGCCAGGAGCGGGGGGGCGGACGATGAGCAGTTCTTC; clone size: -; V gene: TRBV7-9; D gene: TRBD2; J gene: TRBJ2-1
CDR3 protein: CASSKLWGAGGTDTQYF; CDR3 DNA: TGTGCCAGCAGCAAACTTTGGGGGGCTGGGGGCACAGATACGCAGTATTTT; clone size: few; V gene: TRBV7-2; D gene: -; J gene: TRBJ2-3
CDR3 protein: CASSQFLSGQGEKLFF; CDR3 DNA: TGTGCCAGCAGCCAATTTTTGTCGGGACAGGGGGAAAAACTGTTTTTT; clone size: -; V gene: TRBV3-1; D gene: TRBD1; J gene: TRBJ1-4
CDR3 protein: CAIRRTDGSEAFF; CDR3 DNA: TGTGCCATCAGAAGAACCGACGGATCGGAAGCTTTCTTT; clone size: -; V gene: TRBV10-3; D gene: -; J gene: TRBJ1-1
CDR3 protein: CAWRGGGGAAETQYF; CDR3 DNA: TGTGCCTGGAGGGGCGGAGGTGGGGCAGCAGAGACCCAGTACTTC; clone size: few; V gene: TRBV30; D gene: -; J gene: TRBJ2-5
CDR3 protein: CASSFGGSDTEAFF; CDR3 DNA: TGTGCCAGCAGCTTTGGGGGCAGTGACACTGAAGCTTTCTTT; clone size: many; V gene: TRBV5-4; D gene: -; J gene: TRBJ1-1
CDR3 protein: CASGLVPGGYTEAFF; CDR3 DNA: TGTGCTAGTGGTTTGGTCCCAGGGGGATACACTGAAGCTTTCTTT; clone size: -; V gene: TRBV12-5; D gene: TRBD1; J gene: TRBJ1-1
CDR3 protein: CASSSTRGRQGAKTQYF; CDR3 DNA: TGTGCCAGCAGTTCCACGCGAGGCAGACAGGGGGCAAAGACCCAGTACTTC; clone size: -; V gene: TRBV12-3/TRBV12-4; D gene: TRBD1; J gene: TRBJ2-5
CDR3 protein: CASSGQGTGELFF; CDR3 DNA: TGTGCCAGCAGTGGACAGGGAACCGGGGAGCTGTTTTTT; clone size: -; V gene: TRBV6-1; D gene: TRBD1; J gene: TRBJ2-2
CDR3 protein: CASSFMGSREKLFF; CDR3 DNA: TGTGCCAGCAGCTTTATGGGAAGTCGAGAAAAACTGTTTTTT; clone size: many; V gene: TRBV7-9; D gene: -; J gene: TRBJ1-4
CDR3 protein: CASSPLGGGETQYF; CDR3 DNA: TGCGCCAGCAGCCCCCTCGGTGGGGGCGAGACCCAGTACTTC; clone size: few; V gene: TRBV5-1; D gene: -; J gene: TRBJ2-5
CDR3 protein: CASGEQGVVNEQFF; CDR3 DNA: TGTGCCAGCGGGGAACAGGGGGTTGTCAATGAGCAGTTCTTC; clone size: few; V gene: TRBV28; D gene: TRBD1; J gene: TRBJ2-1
CDR3 protein: CATLLAVGSSYNSPLHF; CDR3 DNA: TGTGCCACTCTGCTCGCCGTGGGAAGCTCCTATAATTCACCCCTCCACTTT; clone size: few; V gene: TRBV12-3/TRBV12-4; D gene: -; J gene: TRBJ1-6
CDR3 protein: CASSLGTGVWEQYF; CDR3 DNA: TGTGCCAGCAGCCTAGGGACAGGGGTTTGGGAGCAGTACTTC; clone size: -; V gene: TRBV7-8; D gene: TRBD1; J gene: TRBJ2-7
CDR3 protein: CASSFDLPDRVPGDTQYF; CDR3 DNA: TGTGCCAGCAGCTTCGACCTCCCGGACAGGGTTCCTGGAGATACGCAGTATTTT; clone size: -; V gene: TRBV11-1; D gene: TRBD1; J gene: TRBJ2-3
CDR3 protein: CASSRGPANTGELFF; CDR3 DNA: TGTGCCAGCAGCCGCGGACCCGCGAACACCGGGGAGCTGTTTTTT; clone size: -; V gene: TRBV7-2; D gene: -; J gene: TRBJ2-2
CDR3 protein: CASSEGGLSEAFF; CDR3 DNA: TGTGCCAGCAGTGAAGGGGGGCTTAGTGAAGCTTTCTTT; clone size: few; V gene: TRBV6-1; D gene: -; J gene: TRBJ1-1
CDR3 protein: CASSLRGGSIGTDTQYF; CDR3 DNA: TGCGCCAGCAGCTTGCGGGGAGGGTCTATAGGCACAGATACGCAGTATTTT; clone size: few; V gene: TRBV5-1; D gene: TRBD2; J gene: TRBJ2-3
CDR3 protein: CASSFGQNNEQFF; CDR3 DNA: TGTGCCAGCAGCTTCGGACAGAACAATGAGCAGTTCTTC; clone size: -; V gene: TRBV7-3; D gene: -; J gene: TRBJ2-1
CDR3 protein: CASSQEGFYGYTF; CDR3 DNA: TGTGCCAGCAGCCAAGAAGGCTTTTATGGCTACACCTTC; clone size: few; V gene: TRBV3-1; D gene: -; J gene: TRBJ1-2
CDR3 protein: CASSAHPTGPHGYTF; CDR3 DNA: TGCGCCAGCAGTGCTCACCCGACAGGGCCCCATGGCTACACCTTC; clone size: -; V gene: TRBV10-2; D gene: TRBD1; J gene: TRBJ1-2
CDR3 protein: CASRYSRWAGEGNSPLHF; CDR3 DNA: TGTGCCAGCCGTTACTCGAGGTGGGCAGGGGAAGGTAATTCACCCCTCCACTTT; clone size: -; V gene: TRBV6-5; D gene: -; J gene: TRBJ1-6
CDR3 protein: CASSPRLGRYYGYTF; CDR3 DNA: TGTGCCAGCTCACCACGACTCGGACGGTACTATGGCTACACCTTC; clone size: -; V gene: TRBV18; D gene: -; J gene: TRBJ1-2
CDR3 protein: CASSRNSGNTGELFF; CDR3 DNA: TGTGCCAGCAGTAGGAACAGTGGGAACACCGGGGAGCTGTTTTTT; clone size: -; V gene: TRBV28; D gene: -; J gene: TRBJ2-2
CDR3 protein: CAIGGVGVYGYTF; CDR3 DNA: TGTGCCATCGGAGGGGTCGGTGTTTATGGCTACACCTTC; clone size: -; V gene: TRBV10-3; D gene: -; J gene: TRBJ1-2
CDR3 protein: CASSLYEQFF; CDR3 DNA: TGTGCCAGCAGCTTGTATGAGCAGTTCTTC; clone size: many; V gene: TRBV7-9; D gene: -; J gene: TRBJ2-1
CDR3 protein: CASSPTASRGNTIYF; CDR3 DNA: TGTGCCAGCAGTCCCACTGCCAGCAGGGGAAACACCATATATTTT; clone size: -; V gene: TRBV6-1; D gene: -; J gene: TRBJ1-3
CDR3 protein: CASSKPGPRRETQYF; CDR3 DNA: TGTGCCAGTAGCAAACCGGGCCCCCGCCGGGAGACCCAGTACTTC; clone size: -; V gene: TRBV19; D gene: -; J gene: TRBJ2-5
CDR3 protein: CASSIPVWPLPKDIQYF; CDR3 DNA: TGCGCCAGCAGTATTCCCGTGTGGCCCTTGCCCAAGGACATTCAGTACTTC; clone size: -; V gene: TRBV23-1; D gene: -; J gene: TRBJ2-4
CDR3 protein: CADFPGGAGGDTQYF; CDR3 DNA: TGTGCCGACTTTCCAGGGGGGGCTGGTGGAGATACGCAGTATTTT; clone size: -; V gene: TRBV2; D gene: -; J gene: TRBJ2-3
CDR3 protein: CASSIAGDRGYQETQYF; CDR3 DNA: TGTGCCAGTAGTATAGCCGGGGACAGGGGATACCAAGAGACCCAGTACTTC; clone size: -; V gene: TRBV19; D gene: TRBD1; J gene: TRBJ2-5
CDR3 protein: CATGPRVSEAFF; CDR3 DNA: TGTGCCACCGGGCCCAGGGTCTCTGAAGCTTTCTTT; clone size: -; V gene: TRBV15; D gene: -; J gene: TRBJ1-1
CDR3 protein: CASSLRSGTGYTF; CDR3 DNA: TGTGCCAGCAGCTTAAGGTCCGGTACTGGCTACACCTTC; clone size: few; V gene: TRBV7-3; D gene: -; J gene: TRBJ1-2
CDR3 protein: CSVAQGRNF; CDR3 DNA: TGCAGCGTTGCCCAGGGGAGGAATTTT; clone size: few; V gene: TRBV29-1; D gene: -; J gene: TRBJ2-3
CDR3 protein: CASSPPGLLISTDTQYF; CDR3 DNA: TGTGCCAGCTCACCCCCGGGACTACTCATTAGCACAGATACGCAGTATTTT; clone size: few; V gene: TRBV18; D gene: TRBD2; J gene: TRBJ2-3
CDR3 protein: CASSLLGGLDNEQFF; CDR3 DNA: TGTGCCAGCAGTTTATTGGGGGGGTTAGACAATGAGCAGTTCTTC; clone size: few; V gene: TRBV12-3/TRBV12-4; D gene: TRBD2; J gene: TRBJ2-1
CDR3 protein: CASSMAGGNYEQYF; CDR3 DNA: TGTGCCAGCAGCATGGCGGGCGGGAACTACGAGCAGTACTTC; clone size: few; V gene: TRBV5-4; D gene: -; J gene: TRBJ2-7
CDR3 protein: CASSYSTGHHHYEQYF; CDR3 DNA: TGTGCCAGCAGTTACTCGACGGGACACCACCACTACGAGCAGTACTTC; clone size: few; V gene: TRBV6-2/TRBV6-3; D gene: -; J gene: TRBJ2-7
CDR3 protein: CASSFRGGFYGYTF; CDR3 DNA: TGTGCCAGCAGTTTCCGGGGCGGCTTCTATGGCTACACCTTC; clone size: many; V gene: TRBV12-3/TRBV12-4; D gene: -; J gene: TRBJ1-2
CDR3 protein: CATTGPGELFF; CDR3 DNA: TGTGCCACTACAGGGCCCGGGGAGCTGTTTTTT; clone size: -; V gene: TRBV18; D gene: -; J gene: TRBJ2-2
CDR3 protein: CASSQDTNKRVETQYF; CDR3 DNA: TGCGCCAGCAGCCAAGATACGAATAAGAGGGTGGAGACCCAGTACTTC; clone size: -; V gene: TRBV4-3; D gene: -; J gene: TRBJ2-5
CDR3 protein: CASSYSKGHGQPQHF; CDR3 DNA: TGTGCCAGCAGTTACTCGAAGGGTCATGGGCAGCCCCAGCATTTT; clone size: few; V gene: TRBV6-5; D gene: -; J gene: TRBJ1-5
CDR3 protein: CASSLPGGPTSTDTQYF; CDR3 DNA: TGTGCCAGCAGCTTGCCCGGGGGCCCAACGAGCACAGATACGCAGTATTTT; clone size: -; V gene: TRBV7-9; D gene: -; J gene: TRBJ2-3
CDR3 protein: CASSQGFRDRGISGNTIYF; CDR3 DNA: TGCGCCAGCAGCCAAGGGTTCCGGGACAGGGGGATCTCTGGAAACACCATATATTTT; clone size: -; V gene: TRBV4-3; D gene: TRBD1; J gene: TRBJ1-3
CDR3 protein: CSARPGRGEETQYF; CDR3 DNA: TGCAGTGCTAGACCAGGCAGGGGGGAAGAGACCCAGTACTTC; clone size: -; V gene: TRBV20-1; D gene: -; J gene: TRBJ2-5
CDR3 protein: CATSGSRGGPNTGELFF; CDR3 DNA: TGTGCCACCAGTGGCTCGAGAGGGGGGCCGAACACCGGGGAGCTGTTTTTT; clone size: -; V gene: TRBV24-1; D gene: -; J gene: TRBJ2-2
CDR3 protein: CASSLNGVPTDTQYF; CDR3 DNA: TGTGCCAGCAGCTTAAATGGGGTCCCCACAGATACGCAGTATTTT; clone size: -; V gene: TRBV7-3; D gene: -; J gene: TRBJ2-3
CDR3 protein: CASSVAHGQAETQYF; CDR3 DNA: TGTGCCAGCAGCGTAGCCCATGGTCAGGCCGAGACCCAGTACTTC; clone size: once; V gene: TRBV9; D gene: -; J gene: TRBJ2-5
CDR3 protein: CASSFEGGTEAFF; CDR3 DNA: TGTGCCAGCAGCTTCGAGGGGGGGACTGAAGCTTTCTTT; clone size: few; V gene: TRBV7-9; D gene: -; J gene: TRBJ1-1
CDR3 protein: CASSSWDNYEQYF; CDR3 DNA: TGCGCCAGCAGCAGCTGGGACAACTACGAGCAGTACTTC; clone size: -; V gene: TRBV5-1; D gene: -; J gene: TRBJ2-7
CDR3 protein: CATEGYGHTDTQYF; CDR3 DNA: TGTGCTACCGAGGGGTACGGGCACACAGATACGCAGTATTTT; clone size: few; V gene: TRBV28; D gene: -; J gene: TRBJ2-3
CDR3 protein: CASSFGQAREQYF; CDR3 DNA: TGCGCCAGCAGCTTTGGGCAGGCTCGTGAGCAGTACTTC; clone size: few; V gene: TRBV5-1; D gene: -; J gene: TRBJ2-7
CDR3 protein: CASSFSRRGDYGYTF; CDR3 DNA: TGTGCCAGCAGCTTTTCACGGAGGGGAGACTATGGCTACACCTTC; clone size: few; V gene: TRBV7-2; D gene: -; J gene: TRBJ1-2
CDR3 protein: CSAQGASNQPQHF; CDR3 DNA: TGCAGTGCTCAAGGGGCGAGCAATCAGCCCCAGCATTTT; clone size: -; V gene: TRBV20-1; D gene: -; J gene: TRBJ1-5